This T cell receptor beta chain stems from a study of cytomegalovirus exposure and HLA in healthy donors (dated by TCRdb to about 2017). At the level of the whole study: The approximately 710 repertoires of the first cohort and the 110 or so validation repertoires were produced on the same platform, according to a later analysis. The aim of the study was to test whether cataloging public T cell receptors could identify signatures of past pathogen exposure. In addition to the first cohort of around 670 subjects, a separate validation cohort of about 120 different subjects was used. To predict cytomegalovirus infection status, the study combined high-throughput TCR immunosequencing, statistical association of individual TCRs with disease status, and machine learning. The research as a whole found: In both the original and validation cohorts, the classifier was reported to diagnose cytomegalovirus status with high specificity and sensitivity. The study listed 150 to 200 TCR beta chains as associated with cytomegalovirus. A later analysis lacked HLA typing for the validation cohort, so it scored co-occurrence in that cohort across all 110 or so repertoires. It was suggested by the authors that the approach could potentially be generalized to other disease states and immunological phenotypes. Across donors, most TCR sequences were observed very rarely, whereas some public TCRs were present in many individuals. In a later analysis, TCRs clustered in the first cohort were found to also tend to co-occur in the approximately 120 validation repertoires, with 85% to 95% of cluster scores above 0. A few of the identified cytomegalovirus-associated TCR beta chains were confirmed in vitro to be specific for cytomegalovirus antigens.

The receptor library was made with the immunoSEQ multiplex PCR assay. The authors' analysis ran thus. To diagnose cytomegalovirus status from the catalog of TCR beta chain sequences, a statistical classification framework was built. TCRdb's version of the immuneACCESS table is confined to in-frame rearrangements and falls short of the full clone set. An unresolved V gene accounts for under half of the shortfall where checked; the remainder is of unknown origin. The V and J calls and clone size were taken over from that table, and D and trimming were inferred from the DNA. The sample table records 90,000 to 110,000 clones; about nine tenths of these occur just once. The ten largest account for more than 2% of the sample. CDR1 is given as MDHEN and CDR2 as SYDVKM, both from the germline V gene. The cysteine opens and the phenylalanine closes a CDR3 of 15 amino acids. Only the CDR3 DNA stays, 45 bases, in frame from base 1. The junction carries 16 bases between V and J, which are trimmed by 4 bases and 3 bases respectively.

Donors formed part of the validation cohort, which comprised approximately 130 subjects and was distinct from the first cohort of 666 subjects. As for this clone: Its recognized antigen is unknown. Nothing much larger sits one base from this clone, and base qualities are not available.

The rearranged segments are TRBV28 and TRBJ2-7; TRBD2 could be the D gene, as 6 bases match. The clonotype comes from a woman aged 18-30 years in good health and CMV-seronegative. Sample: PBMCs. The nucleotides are TGTGCCAGCAGTTCCACATCGTGGGGGGACTACGAGCAGTACTTC. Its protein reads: CASSSTSWGDYEQYF.